This TCR beta chain is from a study of control samples from healthy donors and cancer patients. The table came from immunoSEQ multiplex PCR; TCRdb's copy has only in-frame clones and leaves some out. The sample shows under 200,000 clones, roughly 89% of them seen only once. The length of the CDR3 is 13 residues. The V segment lost 4 bases and the J segment 2 bases; nucleotides outside the gene matches: 1. Germline V gives CDR1 SGHRS, CDR2 YFSETQ. The chain links TRBV5-1 to TRBJ2-3; 7 nucleotides line up with TRBD2. Sequencing was carried out using blood. The source is a woman between 25 and 40 years old in good health. The CDR3, as DNA: TGCGCCAGCAGCGCGGGGGACACAGATACGCAGTATTTT. Encoded protein: CASSAGDTDTQYF.